This TCR beta chain was sequenced in a study of T cell responses to AZD1222 COVID-19 vaccine. Overall study findings and caveats: AZD1222 recipients seropositive at baseline numbered only six or seven. Spike was spanned by vaccine-associated CD4 TCRs, with dominance at 160-218 and 743-854. The study sampled repertoires only after the peak T cell response.

Second-dose schedules of about 4 or about 12 weeks were combined. CDR3 size: 15 residues. With 6 bases clipped from V and 5 bases from J, the junction kept 7 bases outside the gene matches. Germline lookup yields CDR1 LNHDA and CDR2 SQIVND (reference sequence). A remark on this clone: Antigen specificity is unknown.

The assay was immunoSEQ multiplex PCR, and TCRdb's table has in-frame clones only and misses some. This repertoire shows 150,000 to 250,000 clones, approximately 93% found once; its top ten account for roughly 1%. This clonotype was obtained from an adult who received the AZD1222 COVID-19 vaccine. The chain carries TRBV19 and TRBJ2-2; 9 bases are shared with TRBD2. The source material was peripheral blood, sampled 28 days after the second AZD1222 dose. In nucleotides, the CDR3 is TGTGCCAGTAGCGATAGACTAGCGGTGACCGGGGAGCTGTTTTTT. It specifies CASSDRLAVTGELFF. Looking up the rest from reference TRBV19 and TRBJ2-2 gives the full variable domain: DGGITQSPKYLFRKEGQNVTLSCEQNLNHDAMYWYRQDPGQGLRLIYYSQIVNDFQKGDIAEGYSVSREKKESFPLTVTSAQKNPTAFYLCASSDRLAVTGELFFGEGSRLTVL.